The clone carrying this T cell receptor beta chain has at least ten counts. A much larger clone differs by one base, so this may be a read error. TCRdb itself ran the PCR reads through MiXCR, one entry per CDR3 protein. The sample holds under 20,000 distinct CDR3 sequences, roughly half seen once. The record originates from a study of tumor-infiltrating lymphocytes in oesophageal squamous cell carcinoma. The V and J ends lost 4 bases and 7 bases, in that order; junction bases with no gene match: 7. This CDR3 is built from 14 residues. CDR1 and CDR2 from the germline V gene are SGHNT and YYREEE (reference sequence).

This receptor was taken from a female donor with esophageal squamous cell carcinoma. The sequenced material came from esophageal tumor tissue. The genes are TRBV5-4 and TRBJ2-7; 11 bases align to TRBD2. CDR3 nucleotides: TGTGCCAGCAGCACTAGCGGGAGTTTGCATGAGCAGTACTTC. Translated: CASSTSGSLHEQYF.